The entry below describes one T cell receptor beta chain. The sample belongs to a study of OX40 agonist ivuxolimab in advanced cancers. In germline, CDR1 is MNHNY, CDR2 SVGAGI (reference sequence). V was clipped by 0 bases and J by 5 bases, with 13 bases between them. The CDR3 loop spans 16 amino acids. Profiling relied on immunoSEQ multiplex PCR, and the TCRdb table lists in-frame clones only, not all of them. The sample lists roughly 60,000 clones; roughly 85% were seen once. This chain uses TRBV6-6 with TRBJ1-4, with TRBD1 as a possible D gene (5 bases). The sequence was obtained from an adult with an advanced solid tumor such as melanoma, head and neck, liver or kidney cancer. The sample was CD4+ or CD8+ T cells sorted from blood, taken in a trial of the OX40 agonist ivuxolimab. The CDR3 sequence is CASSYSGAAGNEKLFF. The CDR3 DNA follows: TGTGCCAGCAGTTACTCGGGAGCGGCAGGGAATGAAAAACTGTTTTTT.